The present T cell receptor (beta chain) was sequenced within a study of blood T cell repertoires in COVID-19. For the study at large: Spain, Italy and the United States supplied samples that represented acute and convalescent COVID-19.

The CDR3 loop spans 14 amino acids. The germline V gene encodes CDR1 SQVTM and CDR2 ANQGSEA. Trimming left V 6 bases short and J 0 bases short, with 12 bases between. Study processing details: Cell counts per sample came from amplifying reference gene primers. Generated by immunoSEQ multiplex PCR, the TCRdb table keeps only in-frame clones and is missing some. V and J calls plus clone size are reproduced from that table; the DNA served to infer D and trimming. The profile shows 150,000 to 200,000 clones, about 88% of them singletons. The sequenced material came from peripheral blood. The chain couples TRBV29-1 to TRBJ1-3, with a possible D match to TRBD1 (6 bases). The receptor's source is a man between 18 and 35 years old with acute or convalescent COVID-19. The CDR3 spells CSVRGRLSGNTIYF. The CDR3 DNA reads TGCAGCGTCAGGGGACGCCTCTCTGGAAACACCATATATTTT. The full variable domain, in which reference TRBV29-1 and TRBJ1-3 provide the parts outside the CDR3, is SAVISQKPSRDICQRGTSLTIQCQVDSQVTMMFWYRQQPGQSLTLIATANQGSEATYESGFVIDKFPISRPNLTFSTLTVSNMSPEDSSIYLCSVRGRLSGNTIYFGEGSWLTVV.